One sample yielded the 14 T cell receptor beta chains listed below, sequenced in a study of cytomegalovirus exposure and HLA in healthy donors. In the PCR, 60 Vbeta and 13 Jbeta primers were used. The protocol was immunoSEQ multiplex PCR, while the TCRdb copy is restricted to in-frame clones and leaves out a portion. The profile covers around 130,000 clones, with 70% to 85% appearing a single time and under 3% taken by the ten largest. The sequencing sample was made of PBMCs. All receptors come from a woman aged 60-75 years in good health and CMV-seropositive.

This chain connects TRBV9 to TRBJ1-5, with D unclear. The CDR3 loop spans 14 amino acids. Germline assignment: CDR1 SGDLS and CDR2 YYNGEE. The V end lost 0 bases, the J end lost 7 bases, and 11 bases lay between the germline ends. The CDR3 DNA reads TGTGCCAGCAGCGTAGCTGGGTCGGGGCAGCCCCAGCATTTT. This codes for CASSVAGSGQPQHF.

The chain recombines TRBV6-5 with TRBJ1-6; 8 bases agree with TRBD1. The CDR3 consists of 15 residues. Looked up from germline, CDR1 is MNHEY and CDR2 is SVGAGI. Trimming cost V 6 bases and J 5 bases; bases outside gene matches: 6. CDR3 sequence reads: CASRVTGDDNSPLHF. The DNA of the CDR3 is TGTGCCAGCAGGGTGACAGGGGACGATAATTCACCCCTCCACTTT.

As for this clone: At one end, the junction sequence differs from germline, possibly due to a read error. The chain joins TRBV7-9 to TRBJ1-2, with TRBD1 matching 9 bases. CDR1 and CDR2 (germline): SEHNR, FQNEAQ (reference sequence). CDR3 length equals 15 residues. The CDR3 loop is CSSSLGQGIDYGYTF. CDR3 coding DNA: TGTTCCAGCAGCTTGGGACAGGGAATTGACTATGGCTACACCTTC. Together with reference TRBV7-9 and TRBJ1-2, the CDR3 gives the full variable domain: DTGVSQNPRHKITKRGQNVTFRCDPISEHNRLYWYRQTLGQGPEFLTYFQNEAQLEKSRLLSDRFSAERPKGSFSTLEIQRTEQGDSAMYLCSSSLGQGIDYGYTFGSGTRLTVV.

This clone showed up just once. The CDR3 loop reads CASSPLVNSPDSGNTIYF. CDR3 nucleotide sequence: TGTGCCAGCTCACCATTAGTAAACAGCCCGGACTCTGGAAACACCATATATTTT. This chain joins TRBV18 and TRBJ1-3; D call uncertain. From germline, CDR1 is KGHSH and CDR2 LQKENI. CDR3 length equals 18 residues. V lost 2 bases and J lost 0, with 17 bases in between.

The rearrangement links TRBV19 to TRBJ2-3; D possibly corresponds to TRBD2 (6 bases). Germline V gene sequence: CDR1 LNHDA, CDR2 SQIVND (reference sequence). The CDR3 consists of 13 residues. Trimming stripped 8 bases from V and 5 bases from J, with 14 bases between. Written as DNA, the CDR3 is TGTGCCAGTGGGACTGGGCGGGGAGATACGCAGTATTTT. It codes for CASGTGRGDTQYF.

This sequence joins TRBV5-1 and TRBJ1-5, with D possibly TRBD1 on 6 matching bases. The CDR3 has 13 amino acids. With 3 bases removed from V and 5 bases from J, the gap between germline ends came to 9 bases. From germline, CDR1 is SGHRS and CDR2 YFSETQ. Here the CDR3 DNA reads TGCGCCAGCAGCTGGACAGTTGATCAGCCCCAGCATTTT. Its translation is CASSWTVDQPQHF.

This clone was counted a few times. The chain combines TRBV19 with TRBJ1-1, with D perhaps TRBD1 (6 bases). Germline V gene data show CDR1 as LNHDA and CDR2 as SQIVND (reference sequence). The CDR3 has 11 residues. V was pared by 5 bases and J by 9 bases, with 10 bases between. The DNA of the CDR3 is TGTGCCAGTAGTTTCAGGGGTCAAGCTTTCTTT. It codes for CASSFRGQAFF.

On this clone: At the DNA level, this CDR3 is encoded by other sequences in the same sample as well. The chain has TRBV18 and TRBJ1-1; TRBD1 aligns across 7 bases. Germline V gives CDR1 KGHSH, CDR2 LQKENI. This CDR3 contains 14 residues. V lost 6 bases to trimming and J lost 0 bases; unmatched junction nucleotides: 4. The CDR3 here is CASSAGTVNTEAFF. The CDR3 nucleotides are TGTGCCAGCTCCGCCGGGACAGTGAACACTGAAGCTTTCTTT.

The rearrangement uses TRBV5-4 and TRBJ2-5; D not resolved. The V end was cut by 1 base, the J end by 1 base, with 11 bases between. The CDR3 has 15 amino acids. In germline, CDR1 is SGHNT, CDR2 YYREEE (reference sequence). CDR3 loop: CASSLTALVQETQYF. The CDR3, as DNA: TGTGCCAGCAGCTTGACAGCTTTAGTCCAAGAGACCCAGTACTTC.

This chain uses TRBV5-1 with TRBJ2-5; maybe TRBD1 (6 bases). Germline V CDR1 and CDR2: SGHRS, YFSETQ. The CDR3 totals 14 residues. V lost 4 bases and J 1 base, leaving 11 bases between the germline ends. The CDR3 reads CASSGDRIQETQYF. CDR3 DNA: TGCGCCAGCAGCGGAGACAGGATCCAAGAGACCCAGTACTTC. The whole variable domain, filled in from reference TRBV5-1 and TRBJ2-5, reads KAGVTQTPRYLIKTRGQQVTLSCSPISGHRSVSWYQQTPGQGLQFLFEYFSETQRNKGNFPGRFSGRQFSNSRSEMNVSTLELGDSALYLCASSGDRIQETQYFGPGTRLLVL.

Here the CDR3 reads CASSAGLAGGANTGELFF. DNA of the CDR3: TGTGCCAGCAGCGCGGGACTAGCGGGGGGTGCGAACACCGGGGAGCTGTTTTTT. This sequence joins TRBV7-3 and TRBJ2-2; 15 nucleotides agree with TRBD2. Trimming removed 5 bases from V and 0 bases from J; junction bases left unmatched: 4. Germline CDR1 is SGHTA and CDR2 is FQGTGA. The CDR3 length is 18 residues.

The chain uses TRBV18 and TRBJ2-7; D remains ambiguous. CDR1 is KGHSH and CDR2 is LQKENI in the germline V gene. This CDR3 contains 13 residues. V lost 2 bases, J lost 2 bases, and 7 bases lay in between. CDR3 loop: CASSPEQPYEQYF. The CDR3 DNA sequence: TGTGCCAGCTCACCAGAACAGCCCTACGAGCAGTACTTC.

The chain employs TRBV7-9 and TRBJ2-7; weak D call: TRBD2 (6 bases). Germline assignment: CDR1 SEHNR and CDR2 FQNEAQ (reference sequence). CDR3 length equals 14 residues. V lost 7 bases, J lost 0 bases, and 13 bases lay in between. This CDR3 is CASTRDSSSYEQYF. CDR3 sequence (DNA): TGTGCCAGCACCCGGGACTCGAGCTCCTACGAGCAGTACTTC.

Turning to this clone: The same CDR3 can be traced to other DNA sequences in this sample. This chain joins TRBV7-6 and TRBJ2-7; TRBD2 matches 7 bases. CDR3 length: 13 amino acids. V shed 5 bases and J 3 bases; nucleotides not matched to a gene: 4. CDR1 SGHVS and CDR2 FNYEAQ come from the germline V gene. The CDR3 sequence: CASSQTGGYEQYF. DNA for the CDR3: TGTGCCAGCAGCCAAACGGGGGGCTACGAGCAGTACTTC.